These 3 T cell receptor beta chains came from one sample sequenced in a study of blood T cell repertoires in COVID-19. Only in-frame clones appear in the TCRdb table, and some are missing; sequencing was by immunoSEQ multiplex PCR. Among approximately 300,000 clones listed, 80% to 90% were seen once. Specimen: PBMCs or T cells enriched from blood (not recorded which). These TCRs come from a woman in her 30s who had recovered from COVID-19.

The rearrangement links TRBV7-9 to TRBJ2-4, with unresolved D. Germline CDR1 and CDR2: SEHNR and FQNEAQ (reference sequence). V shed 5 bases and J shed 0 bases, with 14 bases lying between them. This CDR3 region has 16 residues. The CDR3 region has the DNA TGTGCCAGCAGCCCCCGTCTAGGCATAGCCAAAAACATTCAGTACTTC. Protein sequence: CASSPRLGIAKNIQYF.

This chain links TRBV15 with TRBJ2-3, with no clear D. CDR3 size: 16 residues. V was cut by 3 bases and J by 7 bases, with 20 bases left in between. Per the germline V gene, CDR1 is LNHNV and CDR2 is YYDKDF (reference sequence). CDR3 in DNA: TGTGCCACCAGCAGGAACACACCGACTTACCAAAATACGCAGTATTTT. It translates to CATSRNTPTYQNTQYF.

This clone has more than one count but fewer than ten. CDR3 nucleotide sequence: TGTGCCAGCGACCGACAGGTTGTCTCTTGCTACACCTTC. Amino acid sequence: CASDRQVVSCYTF. The chain carries TRBV2 and TRBJ1-2; TRBD1 is a possible D gene (6 bases). CDR1 is SNHLY and CDR2 is FYNNEI in the germline V gene. The CDR3 spans 13 residues. V lost 8 bases and J lost 9, with 19 bases in between.